This T cell receptor (beta chain) is from a study of blood T cell repertoires in COVID-19. Whole-study context: COVID-19 samples from acute and convalescent phases originated in the United States, Italy and Spain. From T cells, B-cell-depleted T cells, or PBMCs came the material, which was cDNA or gDNA.

Original handling: Amplification of reference gene primers provided the estimated nucleated cell counts. Clones were sequenced by immunoSEQ multiplex PCR, and TCRdb holds only the in-frame ones, with some missing. The DNA gave D and trimming, while V, J and clone size come from that table. Of over 100,000 clones in the sample, 75% to 90% are singletons; the top ten hold 15% to 20%. Germline CDR1 MDHEN, CDR2 SYDVKM. The CDR3 sequence is 14 residues long. V dropped 2 bases and J dropped 7; count of bases not matched to a gene: 5. What was sequenced was peripheral blood. The TCR comes from a woman aged 60 to 75 with acute or convalescent COVID-19. The chain combines TRBV28 with TRBJ1-5; 7 bases are a match to TRBD1. The CDR3 DNA follows: TGTGCCAGCAGTTTAGGTCAGGGGGACCAGCCCCAGCATTTT. This sequence encodes CASSLGQGDQPQHF.